Presented here are 18 T cell receptor beta chains from one specimen sequenced in a study of shared clonotypes between healthy human individuals. Some clones are missing from TCRdb's copy, which holds only in-frame ones; the method was immunoSEQ multiplex PCR. The profile covers around 1.5 million clones, with nearly 99% appearing a single time and about 0.4% taken by the ten largest. The sequencing sample was made of naive CD4+ T cells sorted from blood. As for subset: CD45RA+ positively selected. The receptors derive from a man younger than 45 in good health.

In DNA form, the CDR3 reads TGTGCCAGCAGCTTGAACAGCCATAGCAATCAGCCCCAGCATTTT. This sequence encodes CASSLNSHSNQPQHF. J is TRBJ1-5 and V is TRBV11-2; D gene ambiguous. The CDR3 loop spans 15 amino acids. From germline, CDR1 is SGHAT and CDR2 FQNNGV. V was cut by 3 bases and J by 0 bases, with 9 bases left in between. The variable domain in full, completed from reference TRBV11-2 and TRBJ1-5, reads EAGVAQSPRYKIIEKRQSVAFWCNPISGHATLYWYQQILGQGPKLLIQFQNNGVVDDSQLPKDRFSAERLKGVDSTLKIQPAKLEDSAVYLCASSLNSHSNQPQHFGDGTRLSIL.

This clone has just one count. The chain recombines TRBV29-1 with TRBJ2-3; D might be TRBD1 or TRBD2, each matching 5 bases. Per germline, CDR1 SQVTM and CDR2 ANQGSEA. V was shortened by 3 bases and J by 2 bases, with 6 bases between the two germline ends. The CDR3 totals 12 residues. The CDR3 loop is CSVDGTTDTQYF. The CDR3 DNA is TGCAGCGTTGATGGGACCACAGATACGCAGTATTTT.

This clone was counted a single time. The rearrangement links TRBV5-5 to TRBJ2-5; 14 nucleotides align to TRBD2. J was trimmed by 5 bases and V by 2 bases; bases with no gene match: 8. This CDR3 comprises 17 residues. CDR1 SGHKS and CDR2 YYEKEE come from the germline V gene (reference sequence). The DNA of the CDR3 is TGTGCCAGCAGCTTCCGACTAGCGGGAGGGCCCGGTGAGACCCAGTACTTC. It codes for CASSFRLAGGPGETQYF. Filled out from reference TRBV5-5 and TRBJ2-5, the complete variable domain reads DAGVTQSPTHLIKTRGQQVTLRCSPISGHKSVSWYQQVLGQGPQFIFQYYEKEERGRGNFPDRFSARQFPNYSSELNVNALLLGDSALYLCASSFRLAGGPGETQYFGPGTRLLVL.

V gene TRBV27 combines with J gene TRBJ1-2, with 8 nucleotides matching TRBD1. Germline CDR1 reads MNHEY; CDR2 reads SMNVEV (reference sequence). The CDR3 totals 16 residues. Trimming cost V 2 bases and J 2 bases; bases outside gene matches: 7. CDR3 protein: CASSLAPYRGNYGYTF. In DNA form, the CDR3 reads TGTGCCAGCAGTTTAGCCCCTTACAGGGGGAACTATGGCTACACCTTC.

The CDR3 spells CASSFTRDSYNEQFF. CDR3 DNA sequence: TGTGCCAGCAGTTTCACCCGAGATTCCTACAATGAGCAGTTCTTC. The rearrangement uses TRBV27 and TRBJ2-1; D gene ambiguous. This CDR3 comprises 15 residues. Trimming removed 3 bases from V and 1 base from J, with 10 bases in between. CDR1 MNHEY and CDR2 SMNVEV come from the germline V gene (reference sequence).

The chain carries TRBV7-3 and TRBJ2-2; perhaps TRBD1 as D (6 bases). The V end lost 5 bases, the J end lost 0 bases, and 19 bases lay between the germline ends. This CDR3 has 18 residues. Germline V lookup: CDR1 SGHTA, CDR2 FQGTGA. CDR3 loop: CASSQGNLQGSNTGELFF. The CDR3 coding sequence is TGTGCCAGCAGCCAGGGGAATTTGCAGGGATCGAACACCGGGGAGCTGTTTTTT.

This sequence joins TRBV2 and TRBJ1-1; D gene uncertain. Germline CDR1 is SNHLY and CDR2 is FYNNEI. The length of the CDR3 is 13 residues. Trimming stripped 4 bases from V and 1 base from J, with 7 bases between. This CDR3 reads CASSASENTEAFF. In DNA form, the CDR3 reads TGTGCCAGCAGTGCCTCAGAGAACACTGAAGCTTTCTTT.

The V and J genes are TRBV9 and TRBJ2-7; D not resolved. The germline gives CDR1 SGDLS, CDR2 YYNGEE. The CDR3 covers 13 residues. Trimming shortened V by 1 base and J by 7 bases, and 12 bases separated the two germline ends. The CDR3: CASSVSSAEEQYF. Written as DNA, the CDR3 is TGTGCCAGCAGCGTAAGTTCCGCGGAAGAGCAGTACTTC.

The CDR3 reads CASSSVTGPDRNEQYF. CDR3 DNA sequence: TGTGCCAGCAGCTCTGTAACAGGACCCGATCGGAACGAGCAGTACTTC. This sequence joins TRBV11-2 and TRBJ2-7, with a weak D call TRBD1 (5 bases). CDR3 size: 16 residues. Per germline, CDR1 SGHAT and CDR2 FQNNGV. Deletions cut 4 bases from V and 5 bases from J, with 21 bases between. Variable domain in full (rest from reference TRBV11-2 and TRBJ2-7): EAGVAQSPRYKIIEKRQSVAFWCNPISGHATLYWYQQILGQGPKLLIQFQNNGVVDDSQLPKDRFSAERLKGVDSTLKIQPAKLEDSAVYLCASSSVTGPDRNEQYFGPGTRLTVT.

This chain uses TRBV25-1 with TRBJ1-1, with 8 bases aligning to TRBD1. CDR1 MGHDK and CDR2 SYGVNS come from the germline V gene. This CDR3 comprises 16 residues. V was pared by 1 base and J by 5 bases, with 9 bases of the junction left unmatched. CDR3 in DNA: TGTGCCAGCAGTGAATTGGTGGTCAGGGGGCGAACTGAAGCTTTCTTT. Translated: CASSELVVRGRTEAFF.

The rearrangement links TRBV5-4 to TRBJ2-4, with D perhaps TRBD2 (5 bases). Germline CDR1 reads SGHNT; CDR2 reads YYREEE (reference sequence). The germline V and J ends were trimmed by 0 bases and 0 bases, with 10 bases remaining between them. This CDR3 contains 16 residues. The CDR3 DNA reads as TGTGCCAGCAGCTTGGAGGGCGGACTAGCCAAAAACATTCAGTACTTC. This encodes CASSLEGGLAKNIQYF. The whole variable domain, remainder taken from reference TRBV5-4 and TRBJ2-4, is ETGVTQSPTHLIKTRGQQVTLRCSSQSGHNTVSWYQQALGQGPQFIFQYYREEENGRGNFPPRFSGLQFPNYSSELNVNALELDDSALYLCASSLEGGLAKNIQYFGAGTRLSVL.

The chain has TRBV10-3 and TRBJ2-1; 13 nucleotides align to TRBD2. This CDR3 contains 15 residues. Trimming at V came to 4 bases and at J to 12 bases, leaving 9 bases not matched to a gene. The germline gives CDR1 ENHRY, CDR2 SYGVKD. CDR3 bases: TGTGCCATCAGTGCCGGGACTAGCGGGATAATGGTGCAGTTCTTC. This translates into CAISAGTSGIMVQFF.

This chain uses TRBV6-1 with TRBJ2-1; D could derive from TRBD1 or TRBD2 (6 bases each). The CDR3 spans 15 residues. Deletions cut 6 bases from V and 6 bases from J, with 18 bases between. Per germline, CDR1 MNHNS and CDR2 SASEGT. The CDR3 nucleotides read TGTGCCAGCAGGAGAGGGGGGTCGTTGGTCAATGAGCAGTTCTTC. Amino acid sequence: CASRRGGSLVNEQFF.

The chain carries TRBV10-3 and TRBJ1-3, with 8 bases lining up with TRBD1. The CDR3 is made up of 13 amino acids. J lost 6 bases, V lost 10 bases, and 8 bases had no gene match. Germline CDR1 and CDR2: ENHRY and SYGVKD. CDR3 nucleotide sequence: TGTGCCACGCAAGGGCAGGGGGCAAACACCATATATTTT. This gives the protein CATQGQGANTIYF.

The chain carries TRBV11-2 and TRBJ2-7, with no clear D. V lost 6 bases and J lost 0, with 15 bases in between. Germline V gives CDR1 SGHAT, CDR2 FQNNGV. The length of the CDR3 is 15 residues. As DNA, the CDR3 is TGTGCCAGCAGTTACCGACGTACGCCCTCCTACGAGCAGTACTTC. Translation: CASSYRRTPSYEQYF.

A note on this clone: Other nucleotide sequences in the sample specify the same CDR3. The CDR3 DNA is TGTGCCAGCAGTCCCCAGAGGTCCTACGAGCAGTACTTC. It codes for CASSPQRSYEQYF. This rearrangement joins TRBV28 to TRBJ2-7; D ambiguous. V shed 5 bases and J shed 1 base, with 9 bases lying between them. Germline loops: CDR1 MDHEN, CDR2 SYDVKM. There are 13 residues in the CDR3. Drawing the rest from reference TRBV28 and TRBJ2-7, the complete variable domain is DVKVTQSSRYLVKRTGEKVFLECVQDMDHENMFWYRQDPGLGLRLIYFSYDVKMKEKGDIPEGYSVSREKKERFSLILESASTNQTSMYLCASSPQRSYEQYFGPGTRLTVT.

The chain carries TRBV5-1 and TRBJ1-4; D unresolved. V lost 0 bases, J lost 0 bases, and 9 bases lay in between. The germline CDR1 and CDR2 sequences are SGHRS and YFSETQ. The CDR3 is 16 residues long. The CDR3 bases are TGCGCCAGCAGCTTGGGACCCCTTGCAACTAATGAAAAACTGTTTTTT. It specifies CASSLGPLATNEKLFF.

This chain uses TRBV6-5 with TRBJ1-5; 8 bases agree with TRBD1. V lost 6 bases, J lost 5 bases, and 9 bases stayed unmatched. The CDR3 has 15 amino acids. The germline V gene has CDR1 MNHEY and CDR2 SVGAGI. CDR3 sequence: CASSSGQGGHQPQHF. The CDR3 DNA sequence: TGTGCCAGCAGCTCCGGACAGGGCGGGCATCAGCCCCAGCATTTT.